This TCR beta chain stems from a study of shared clonotypes between healthy human individuals. For the study at large: Three plates were used per donor for CD4 naive, three for CD4 memory, two for CD8 naive and one for CD8 memory. Study observations and caveats: Around 5% was the fraction of naive CD4 clonotypes found shared across several donors.

Details on this clone: Antigen specificity is unknown.

Some clones are missing from TCRdb's copy, which holds only in-frame ones; the method was immunoSEQ multiplex PCR. Here the sample spans around 600,000 clones, approximately 97% being singletons. Every donor was a Caucasian adult from Nashville, Tennessee. CD45RA-negative memory and CD45RA+ naive subsets were split from the CD4+ cells. The CDR3 has 12 amino acids. V was cut by 7 bases and J by 9 bases, with 16 bases left in between. Germline V gene lookup returns CDR1 SQVTM and CDR2 ANQGSEA. The receptor comes from a woman aged 25-40 years in good health. V is TRBV29-1 and J is TRBJ2-1, with D perhaps matching TRBD1 (6 bases). The specimen was naive CD4+ T cells sorted from blood. Subset reported: CD45RA+ positively selected. The CDR3, as DNA: TGCAGCGCCACCAGGGGTCCGGGTGAGCAGTTCTTC. Protein: CSATRGPGEQFF.